The 12 T cell receptor beta chains presented below share a single source sample, sequenced in a study of chemoradiotherapy in HPV16-positive cancers. Some clones are missing from TCRdb's copy, which holds only in-frame ones; the method was immunoSEQ multiplex PCR. There are 40,000 to 65,000 clones in the sample; roughly 90% occur only once, and 3% to 4% lies in the top ten. The sample in question was blood, obtained from a patient who underwent chemoradiotherapy. Every receptor here comes from a human donor with HPV-associated anogenital cancer.

V gene TRBV19 combines with J gene TRBJ2-3, with 8 positions matching TRBD2. The ends lost 7 bases at V and 5 bases at J; junction bases unmatched: 8. The CDR3 is made up of 14 amino acids. CDR1 is LNHDA, CDR2 SQIVND, per germline (reference sequence). The CDR3 DNA reads as TGTGCCAGTAATTCCGGGGGGGCCGAAGATACGCAGTATTTT. Amino acids: CASNSGGAEDTQYF.

The chain couples TRBV29-1 to TRBJ2-1; D unresolved. The CDR3 consists of 10 residues. Trimming cost V 4 bases and J 7 bases, with 5 bases left between them. The germline CDR1 and CDR2 sequences are SQVTM and ANQGSEA. The CDR3 DNA follows: TGCAGCGTTGCCGAGAATGAGCAGTTCTTC. It yields the protein CSVAENEQFF.

The rearrangement uses TRBV10-1 and TRBJ2-7; possibly TRBD1 for D (5 bases). The CDR3 is 14 residues long. CDR1 and CDR2 from the germline V gene are WNHNN and SYGVQD (reference sequence). With 8 bases removed from V and 4 bases from J, the gap between germline ends came to 18 bases. The CDR3 is CASRPRGIYYEQYF. CDR3 sequence (DNA): TGCGCCAGCCGCCCAAGGGGCATATATTACGAGCAGTACTTC.

The rearrangement uses TRBV30 and TRBJ2-6; no clear D gene. Germline V gene sequence: CDR1 GTSNPN, CDR2 SVGIG (reference sequence). This CDR3 contains 18 residues. V gave up 7 bases and J gave up 0 bases, with 22 bases separating them. Written as DNA, the CDR3 is TGTGCCTCCTCGTCCCTGACATTGCTAAGCTCTGGGGCCAACGTCCTGACTTTC. This gives the protein CASSSLTLLSSGANVLTF.

This clone was seen a single time. This sequence joins TRBV9 and TRBJ2-2, with D possibly TRBD1 on 6 matching bases. Germline V gene lookup returns CDR1 SGDLS and CDR2 YYNGEE. V was pared by 0 bases and J by 2 bases, with 8 bases between. This CDR3 has 15 residues. This CDR3 reads CASSVEQGNTGELFF. The CDR3 nucleotides are TGTGCCAGCAGCGTAGAACAGGGTAACACCGGGGAGCTGTTTTTT.

The chain uses TRBV6-1 and TRBJ2-1; 9 nucleotides line up with TRBD2. The CDR3 contains 16 residues. Germline V CDR1 and CDR2: MNHNS, SASEGT. Trimming removed 4 bases from V and 3 bases from J; junction bases left unmatched: 7. The chain's CDR3 is CASSGREAGGYNEQFF. In DNA form, the CDR3 reads TGTGCCAGCAGTGGCAGGGAAGCGGGGGGCTACAATGAGCAGTTCTTC.

The V gene is TRBV5-6, the J gene TRBJ1-1; D call uncertain. The V end lost 2 bases, the J end lost 0 bases, and 11 bases lay between the germline ends. Germline lookup yields CDR1 SGHDT and CDR2 YYEEEE. The CDR3 has 15 residues. CDR3 loop: CASSFDLQLNTEAFF. CDR3 DNA sequence: TGTGCCAGCAGCTTCGACCTTCAACTGAACACTGAAGCTTTCTTT.

This chain connects TRBV7-2 to TRBJ2-1; the D gene could be TRBD1 or TRBD2 (5 bases each). The CDR3 consists of 11 residues. V was pared by 5 bases and J by 13 bases, with 12 bases between. CDR1 and CDR2 (germline): SGHTA, FQGNSA. The DNA for the CDR3 is TGTGCCAGCAGCATCGGGGCGTTTCAGTTCTTC. This sequence encodes CASSIGAFQFF.

V gene TRBV6-5 combines with J gene TRBJ2-1, with D maybe TRBD2 (5 bases). Trimming shortened V by 5 bases and J by 7 bases, and 15 bases separated the two germline ends. Germline V gene data show CDR1 as MNHEY and CDR2 as SVGAGI. This CDR3 spans 14 amino acids. This chain's CDR3 is CASSPWGDSNEQFF. The CDR3 bases are TGTGCCAGCAGTCCTTGGGGAGATTCTAATGAGCAGTTCTTC.

The chain joins TRBV5-1 to TRBJ2-7, with D unresolved. Per germline, CDR1 SGHRS and CDR2 YFSETQ. Trimming shortened V by 0 bases and J by 5 bases, and 15 bases separated the two germline ends. CDR3 size: 15 residues. The CDR3 sequence is CASSLAGEVPDEQYF. The DNA for the CDR3 is TGCGCCAGCAGCTTGGCCGGAGAGGTCCCGGACGAGCAGTACTTC.

The chain has TRBV6-6 and TRBJ2-1; TRBD2 agrees at 11 bases. CDR1 and CDR2 (germline): MNHNY, SVGAGI (reference sequence). The CDR3 has 16 residues. Trimming at V came to 5 bases and at J to 6 bases, leaving 9 bases not matched to a gene. CDR3 protein: CASSGIAGGRSNEQFF. Written as DNA, the CDR3 is TGTGCCAGCAGTGGGATAGCGGGGGGGCGCAGCAATGAGCAGTTCTTC.

This clone was seen a single time. The chain links TRBV7-2 to TRBJ2-2, with D maybe TRBD2 (6 bases). The germline V gene has CDR1 SGHTA and CDR2 FQGNSA. With 5 bases removed from V and 4 bases from J, the gap between germline ends came to 17 bases. CDR3 length: 16 residues. CDR3 sequence reads: CASSRTAGRATGELFF. The CDR3 DNA is TGTGCCAGCAGCCGAACGGCGGGAAGGGCCACCGGGGAGCTGTTTTTT. Looking up the rest from reference TRBV7-2 and TRBJ2-2 gives the full variable domain: GAGVSQSPSNKVTEKGKDVELRCDPISGHTALYWYRQSLGQGLEFLIYFQGNSAPDKSGLPSDRFSAERTGGSVSTLTIQRTQQEDSAVYLCASSRTAGRATGELFFGEGSRLTVL.